The 10 T cell receptor beta chains presented below share a single source sample, sequenced in a study of T cells in Graves' hyperthyroidism and ophthalmopathy. RNA transcripts provided the source from which TCR beta CDR3 regions were amplified. RT-PCR in the first round (using the HTBI primer set) targeted the TCR CDR3. One entry per CDR3 protein, called by TCRdb with MiXCR from the multiplex PCR reads. The sample holds about 690,000 distinct CDR3 sequences; approximately 15% are singletons and the top ten take less than 20%. The specimen was blood. The receptors stem from a man aged 45-65 years with Graves' hyperthyroidism.

The chain couples TRBV11-2 to TRBJ2-7, with TRBD1 matching 7 bases. The V and J ends lost 4 bases and 3 bases, in that order; junction bases with no gene match: 6. This CDR3 comprises 14 residues. Looked up from germline, CDR1 is SGHAT and CDR2 is FQNNGV. CDR3 amino acids: CASSSPRTGYEQYF. CDR3 coding DNA: TGTGCCAGCAGCTCCCCGCGGACAGGCTACGAGCAGTACTTC.

This clonotype was recorded at least ten times. V usage is TRBV6-1 and J usage is TRBJ2-5; D is uncertain. Trimming cost V 6 bases and J 1 base, with 6 bases left between them. Germline lookup yields CDR1 MNHNS and CDR2 SASEGT. The CDR3 covers 12 residues. The CDR3 DNA sequence: TGTGCCAGCAGAGGCGCCCAAGAGACCCAGTACTTC. Its translation is CASRGAQETQYF.

This clonotype appeared many times. The V gene is TRBV11-2, the J gene TRBJ2-1; the match to TRBD1 covers 7 bases. Germline CDR1 SGHAT, CDR2 FQNNGV. This CDR3 region has 12 residues. Trimming removed 5 bases from V and 7 bases from J; junction bases left unmatched: 2. CDR3 in DNA: TGTGCCAGCAGCCCACAGGGGAATGAGCAGTTCTTC. Translating gives CASSPQGNEQFF.

Ten or more counts support this clonotype. The V gene is TRBV6-2 or TRBV6-3, the J gene TRBJ1-6; a possible D gene is TRBD1 (5 bases). This CDR3 has 15 amino acids. The germline CDR1 and CDR2 sequences are MNHEY and SVGEGT. Trimming removed 7 bases from V and 2 bases from J, with 12 bases in between. The CDR3 reads CASTSADTYNSPLHF. The CDR3, as DNA: TGTGCCAGCACCTCAGCGGACACCTATAATTCACCCCTCCACTTT.

This clonotype came up a few times. V usage is TRBV20-1 and J usage is TRBJ2-1; D possibly uses TRBD1 or TRBD2 (5 bases each). The CDR3 loop spans 13 amino acids. Germline lookup yields CDR1 DFQATT and CDR2 SNEGSKA (reference sequence). V was shortened by 0 bases and J by 13 bases, with 16 bases between the two germline ends. In nucleotides, the CDR3 is TGCAGTGCTAGAGATAAGTTGGGGGAACCTCAGTTCTTC. It codes for CSARDKLGEPQFF.

CDR3 nucleotides: TGTGCCAGCAGCTTCCTAGTCCAGGGTGACTCCTATAATTCACCCCTCCACTTT. Protein: CASSFLVQGDSYNSPLHF. This chain uses TRBV11-1 with TRBJ1-6, with D possibly matching TRBD1 (5 bases). The CDR3 runs 18 residues. The V end lost 3 bases, the J end lost 0 bases, and 15 bases lay between the germline ends. Per the germline V gene, CDR1 is SGHAT and CDR2 is FQDESV (reference sequence).

This clonotype was seen a few times. The rearrangement joins TRBV7-2 to TRBJ2-3; tentatively, D is TRBD1 (5 bases). V was cut by 6 bases and J by 4 bases, with 20 bases left in between. Germline values: CDR1 SGHTA, CDR2 FQGNSA. The length of the CDR3 is 16 residues. The DNA for the CDR3 is TGTGCCAGCAGTTATAGGGAAGGGGTACGGTCAGATACGCAGTATTTT. Amino acid sequence: CASSYREGVRSDTQYF.

This clonotype was counted a few times. V usage is TRBV19 and J usage is TRBJ2-6; unclear D gene. CDR3 length equals 15 residues. V lost 5 bases, J lost 1 base, and 9 bases lay in between. The germline V gene has CDR1 LNHDA and CDR2 SQIVND (reference sequence). For the CDR3, the DNA is TGTGCCAGTAGTGTTCGCAAGTCTGGGGCCAACGTCCTGACTTTC. Encoded protein: CASSVRKSGANVLTF. The complete variable domain, with remaining parts taken from reference TRBV19 and TRBJ2-6, reads DGGITQSPKYLFRKEGQNVTLSCEQNLNHDAMYWYRQDPGQGLRLIYYSQIVNDFQKGDIAEGYSVSREKKESFPLTVTSAQKNPTAFYLCASSVRKSGANVLTFGAGSRLTVL.

This clonotype occurred a few times. The chain combines TRBV11-2 with TRBJ1-1, with D hard to call. There are 12 residues in the CDR3. Trimming left V 6 bases short and J 5 bases short, with 10 bases between. Germline CDR1 SGHAT, CDR2 FQNNGV. CDR3 nucleotide sequence: TGTGCCAGCAGACCACTTTCGACTGAAGCTTTCTTT. It codes for CASRPLSTEAFF.

The genes are TRBV20-1 and TRBJ1-6; D unclear. Trimming removed 1 base at V and 9 bases at J, with 4 bases between. There are 11 residues in the CDR3. In germline, CDR1 is DFQATT, CDR2 SNEGSKA (reference sequence). The CDR3: CSARAGSPLHF. CDR3 in DNA: TGCAGTGCTAGAGCCGGTTCACCCCTCCACTTT.